The rows below give T cell receptor beta chains drawn from one sample of a study of radiation and T cells in renal cell carcinoma. Profiled with immunoSEQ multiplex PCR; TCRdb holds only in-frame clones, not every one. Of 75,000 to 90,000 clones detected, 80% to 90% appear once; the ten largest clones hold more than 5.5%. The material was blood, obtained from a patient whose treatment included radiotherapy and nephrectomy. These receptors came from a woman aged 70 to 79 with renal cell carcinoma. Each CDR3 is given with its conserved first and last residue. The D gene is left open where the match is weak. Size values are once, few and many counts, or a class for expanded clones, and some rows have none.

cdr3_nt	cdr3_aa	j_call	v_call	d_call	clone_size
TGTGCCAGCAGTCTACGCCTCGGAGCCTCTGGAAACACCATATATTTT	CASSLRLGASGNTIYF	TRBJ1-3	TRBV28	-	-
TGTGCCAGCAGTTACTCGTACGGGCCGTACGAGCAGTACTTC	CASSYSYGPYEQYF	TRBJ2-7	TRBV6-5	-	-
TGTGCCAGCAGTTTATGGGGGGGCCTAGAGCCCCAGCATTTT	CASSLWGGLEPQHF	TRBJ1-5	TRBV27	-	-
TGCAGTGCTATCCGGAAGAATGAGCAGTTCTTC	CSAIRKNEQFF	TRBJ2-1	TRBV20-1	-	-
TGTGCCAGCTATTACCCGGGGGATGGCTACACCTTC	CASYYPGDGYTF	TRBJ1-2	TRBV6-5	-	-
TGTGCCAGCAGCTTTCAAGCGGGGGGATACAATGAGCAGTTCTTC	CASSFQAGGYNEQFF	TRBJ2-1	TRBV7-3	TRBD2	-
TGTGCCAGCAGTCTGCGGTACGATGAGCAGTTCTTC	CASSLRYDEQFF	TRBJ2-1	TRBV6-1	-	-
TGTGCTAGTGGTTTGGGATCAGTCTACAATGAGCAGTTCTTC	CASGLGSVYNEQFF	TRBJ2-1	TRBV12-5	-	once
TGTGCCAGCAGCTCCCAGCCGGGCCTCCCAAATGAAAAACTGTTTTTT	CASSSQPGLPNEKLFF	TRBJ1-4	TRBV7-8	-	-
TGTGCCAGTAAAAGCGGGGGGTCCCCCACAGATACGCAGTATTTT	CASKSGGSPTDTQYF	TRBJ2-3	TRBV19	TRBD2	-
TGTGCCAGCAGCGTAGGATCCGGGACTAGCGGGGGCCCCAGCACAGATACGCAGTATTTT	CASSVGSGTSGGPSTDTQYF	TRBJ2-3	TRBV9	TRBD2	-
TGTGCCAGCACTAGCAAATGGGGAGCGAATCAGCCCCAGCATTTT	CASTSKWGANQPQHF	TRBJ1-5	TRBV6-1	-	-
TGTGCCAGCACCGGGACTAGCGCACCCTCTGGGGCCAACGTCCTGACTTTC	CASTGTSAPSGANVLTF	TRBJ2-6	TRBV19	TRBD2	-
TGCGCCAGCAGTCAATCAAACACCGGGGAGCTGTTTTTT	CASSQSNTGELFF	TRBJ2-2	TRBV23-1	-	-
TGCGCCAGCAGCTTGGCCTTGACAGGGGACGGTGGCTACACCTTC	CASSLALTGDGGYTF	TRBJ1-2	TRBV5-1	TRBD1	-
TGTGCCAGCAGTGAGTCCGGGACAGGGAAGGAGACCCAGTACTTC	CASSESGTGKETQYF	TRBJ2-5	TRBV6-1	TRBD1	-
TGCGCCAGCACCCGGGACGGAGGGTACTATGGCTACACCTTC	CASTRDGGYYGYTF	TRBJ1-2	TRBV4-3	-	-
TGTGCCAGCAGTAGGACACGGGGGGAGAATTCACCCCTCCACTTT	CASSRTRGENSPLHF	TRBJ1-6	TRBV2	-	once
TGTGCCAGCAGCACTACAGGGGAGAACACTGAAGCTTTCTTT	CASSTTGENTEAFF	TRBJ1-1	TRBV5-6	TRBD1	-
TGCAGTACTACAGGGGGCATGGGGGCTTTCTTT	CSTTGGMGAFF	TRBJ1-1	TRBV20-1	TRBD1	-
TGTGCCAGCAGCCTAGGACTACTAGCGTCGGACACCGGGGAGCTGTTTTTT	CASSLGLLASDTGELFF	TRBJ2-2	TRBV7-6	TRBD2	-
TGCGCCAGCAGCCCCCAATCTGGAAACACCATATATTTT	CASSPQSGNTIYF	TRBJ1-3	TRBV5-1	-	-
TGTGCCAGCAGTAGACGACAGTTCGTGAACACTGAAGCTTTCTTT	CASSRRQFVNTEAFF	TRBJ1-1	TRBV6-5	-	-
TGTGCCAGCAGCTTAACAGGGGGCGGCACAGATACGCAGTATTTT	CASSLTGGGTDTQYF	TRBJ2-3	TRBV11-3	TRBD1	once
TGCAGCGTTGAAAGGCAGGTCTCTAACTATGGCTACACCTTC	CSVERQVSNYGYTF	TRBJ1-2	TRBV29-1	-	few
TGTGCCAGCAGCTTGGGCGCGGGGGGGCTAGAGACCCAGTACTTC	CASSLGAGGLETQYF	TRBJ2-5	TRBV5-4	TRBD2	-
TGTGCCAGCAGCACTACTAGGAGGGTTAATGGCAATGAGCAGTTCTTC	CASSTTRRVNGNEQFF	TRBJ2-1	TRBV5-6	-	-
TGTGCCAGCAGTAAAGAGGCTAGCGGGGGGGCGGAGACCCAGTACTTC	CASSKEASGGAETQYF	TRBJ2-5	TRBV2	TRBD2	-
TGTGCCAGCAGGCCCTCTAGCGGGCCGAGCCAGTTCTTC	CASRPSSGPSQFF	TRBJ2-1	TRBV11-2	TRBD2	-
TGTGCCAGCAGCACAGGACAGGGATATTCGGAGACCCAGTACTTC	CASSTGQGYSETQYF	TRBJ2-5	TRBV11-3	TRBD1	-
TGCGCCAGCAGCGGGGGACAAAACACCGGGGAGCTGTTTTTT	CASSGGQNTGELFF	TRBJ2-2	TRBV5-1	-	-
TGCAGCTCCACTAGCGGGGGGGCCACTGAGCAGTTCTTC	CSSTSGGATEQFF	TRBJ2-1	TRBV29-1	TRBD2	-
TGTGCCAGCAGTTTAGGGCTGAATAATTCACCCCTCCACTTT	CASSLGLNNSPLHF	TRBJ1-6	TRBV28	-	-
TGTGCCACCAGGGGGGTAGCGGGTGGCGGCTACAATGAGCAGTTCTTC	CATRGVAGGGYNEQFF	TRBJ2-1	TRBV10-3	-	-
TGTGCCAGCAGCCGTAGTGCACCAGGAACCCAGTACTTC	CASSRSAPGTQYF	TRBJ2-5	TRBV5-4	-	-
TGTGCCAGCAGCTCACAGGGAACAACTAGTCAGCCCCAGCATTTT	CASSSQGTTSQPQHF	TRBJ1-5	TRBV5-5	-	-
TGTGCCAGCAGCCCCCTTGACGGGGGGGCCGAAAATGAGCAGTTCTTC	CASSPLDGGAENEQFF	TRBJ2-1	TRBV7-3	TRBD2	-
TGTGCCTGGAGTATGCCGCAGGGGATACTATCGAGGCAGCCCCAGCATTTT	CAWSMPQGILSRQPQHF	TRBJ1-5	TRBV30	-	-
TGCGCCAGCAGCTTGGGTGGGCTTGATGGAAACACCATATATTTT	CASSLGGLDGNTIYF	TRBJ1-3	TRBV5-1	-	once
TGTGCCCACAGGGCGTATAACTATGGCTACACCTTC	CAHRAYNYGYTF	TRBJ1-2	TRBV30	-	-
TGTGCCAGCAGCTTAGCCCTGGGCGGGGAGCTGTTTTTT	CASSLALGGELFF	TRBJ2-2	TRBV11-1	-	-
TGTGCCAGCAGCCTGACTAGCGGGGTTGGCAATGAGCAGTTCTTC	CASSLTSGVGNEQFF	TRBJ2-1	TRBV5-4	TRBD2	-
TGTGCCAGCAGCTCCCGGGGGGGCTCCTACAATGAGCAGTTCTTC	CASSSRGGSYNEQFF	TRBJ2-1	TRBV11-3	TRBD2	once
TGTGCCAGCAGCCCCAGGGCGGGCGTTGGCTACACCTTC	CASSPRAGVGYTF	TRBJ1-2	TRBV11-1	-	-
TGTGCCAGTAGTATCCTCTCCGGGACAGGGGTGGATCAGCCCCAGCATTTT	CASSILSGTGVDQPQHF	TRBJ1-5	TRBV19	TRBD1	-